This T cell receptor beta chain stems from a study of blood T cell repertoires in COVID-19. Looking at the study overall: There were acute and convalescent COVID-19 samples, and they came from the United States, Italy and Spain. In each case, the material was cDNA or gDNA derived from T cells, B-cell-depleted T cells, or PBMCs.

Per the original methods: Scientists estimated how many nucleated cells there were by amplifying reference gene primers. Sequencing was performed with immunoSEQ multiplex PCR; in TCRdb, only in-frame clones are kept and a portion is missing. D and trimming come from the DNA, and the V and J calls and clone size come from that table. The sample has some 68,000 clones, roughly nine tenths seen once; the top ten hold 3.5% to 4.5%. The CDR3 sequence is 13 residues long. Losses at the gene ends were 4 bases for V and 2 bases for J; bases not matched to a gene: 3. The germline V gene has CDR1 SQVTM and CDR2 ANQGSEA.

This TCR was recovered from a man aged 45-65 years with active COVID-19. The specimen was peripheral blood. The chain employs TRBV29-1 and TRBJ2-7; 9 nucleotides match TRBD2. CDR3 sequence (DNA): TGCAGCGTTGTGCGGGGGGGTACCTACGAGCAGTACTTC. Translating gives CSVVRGGTYEQYF.